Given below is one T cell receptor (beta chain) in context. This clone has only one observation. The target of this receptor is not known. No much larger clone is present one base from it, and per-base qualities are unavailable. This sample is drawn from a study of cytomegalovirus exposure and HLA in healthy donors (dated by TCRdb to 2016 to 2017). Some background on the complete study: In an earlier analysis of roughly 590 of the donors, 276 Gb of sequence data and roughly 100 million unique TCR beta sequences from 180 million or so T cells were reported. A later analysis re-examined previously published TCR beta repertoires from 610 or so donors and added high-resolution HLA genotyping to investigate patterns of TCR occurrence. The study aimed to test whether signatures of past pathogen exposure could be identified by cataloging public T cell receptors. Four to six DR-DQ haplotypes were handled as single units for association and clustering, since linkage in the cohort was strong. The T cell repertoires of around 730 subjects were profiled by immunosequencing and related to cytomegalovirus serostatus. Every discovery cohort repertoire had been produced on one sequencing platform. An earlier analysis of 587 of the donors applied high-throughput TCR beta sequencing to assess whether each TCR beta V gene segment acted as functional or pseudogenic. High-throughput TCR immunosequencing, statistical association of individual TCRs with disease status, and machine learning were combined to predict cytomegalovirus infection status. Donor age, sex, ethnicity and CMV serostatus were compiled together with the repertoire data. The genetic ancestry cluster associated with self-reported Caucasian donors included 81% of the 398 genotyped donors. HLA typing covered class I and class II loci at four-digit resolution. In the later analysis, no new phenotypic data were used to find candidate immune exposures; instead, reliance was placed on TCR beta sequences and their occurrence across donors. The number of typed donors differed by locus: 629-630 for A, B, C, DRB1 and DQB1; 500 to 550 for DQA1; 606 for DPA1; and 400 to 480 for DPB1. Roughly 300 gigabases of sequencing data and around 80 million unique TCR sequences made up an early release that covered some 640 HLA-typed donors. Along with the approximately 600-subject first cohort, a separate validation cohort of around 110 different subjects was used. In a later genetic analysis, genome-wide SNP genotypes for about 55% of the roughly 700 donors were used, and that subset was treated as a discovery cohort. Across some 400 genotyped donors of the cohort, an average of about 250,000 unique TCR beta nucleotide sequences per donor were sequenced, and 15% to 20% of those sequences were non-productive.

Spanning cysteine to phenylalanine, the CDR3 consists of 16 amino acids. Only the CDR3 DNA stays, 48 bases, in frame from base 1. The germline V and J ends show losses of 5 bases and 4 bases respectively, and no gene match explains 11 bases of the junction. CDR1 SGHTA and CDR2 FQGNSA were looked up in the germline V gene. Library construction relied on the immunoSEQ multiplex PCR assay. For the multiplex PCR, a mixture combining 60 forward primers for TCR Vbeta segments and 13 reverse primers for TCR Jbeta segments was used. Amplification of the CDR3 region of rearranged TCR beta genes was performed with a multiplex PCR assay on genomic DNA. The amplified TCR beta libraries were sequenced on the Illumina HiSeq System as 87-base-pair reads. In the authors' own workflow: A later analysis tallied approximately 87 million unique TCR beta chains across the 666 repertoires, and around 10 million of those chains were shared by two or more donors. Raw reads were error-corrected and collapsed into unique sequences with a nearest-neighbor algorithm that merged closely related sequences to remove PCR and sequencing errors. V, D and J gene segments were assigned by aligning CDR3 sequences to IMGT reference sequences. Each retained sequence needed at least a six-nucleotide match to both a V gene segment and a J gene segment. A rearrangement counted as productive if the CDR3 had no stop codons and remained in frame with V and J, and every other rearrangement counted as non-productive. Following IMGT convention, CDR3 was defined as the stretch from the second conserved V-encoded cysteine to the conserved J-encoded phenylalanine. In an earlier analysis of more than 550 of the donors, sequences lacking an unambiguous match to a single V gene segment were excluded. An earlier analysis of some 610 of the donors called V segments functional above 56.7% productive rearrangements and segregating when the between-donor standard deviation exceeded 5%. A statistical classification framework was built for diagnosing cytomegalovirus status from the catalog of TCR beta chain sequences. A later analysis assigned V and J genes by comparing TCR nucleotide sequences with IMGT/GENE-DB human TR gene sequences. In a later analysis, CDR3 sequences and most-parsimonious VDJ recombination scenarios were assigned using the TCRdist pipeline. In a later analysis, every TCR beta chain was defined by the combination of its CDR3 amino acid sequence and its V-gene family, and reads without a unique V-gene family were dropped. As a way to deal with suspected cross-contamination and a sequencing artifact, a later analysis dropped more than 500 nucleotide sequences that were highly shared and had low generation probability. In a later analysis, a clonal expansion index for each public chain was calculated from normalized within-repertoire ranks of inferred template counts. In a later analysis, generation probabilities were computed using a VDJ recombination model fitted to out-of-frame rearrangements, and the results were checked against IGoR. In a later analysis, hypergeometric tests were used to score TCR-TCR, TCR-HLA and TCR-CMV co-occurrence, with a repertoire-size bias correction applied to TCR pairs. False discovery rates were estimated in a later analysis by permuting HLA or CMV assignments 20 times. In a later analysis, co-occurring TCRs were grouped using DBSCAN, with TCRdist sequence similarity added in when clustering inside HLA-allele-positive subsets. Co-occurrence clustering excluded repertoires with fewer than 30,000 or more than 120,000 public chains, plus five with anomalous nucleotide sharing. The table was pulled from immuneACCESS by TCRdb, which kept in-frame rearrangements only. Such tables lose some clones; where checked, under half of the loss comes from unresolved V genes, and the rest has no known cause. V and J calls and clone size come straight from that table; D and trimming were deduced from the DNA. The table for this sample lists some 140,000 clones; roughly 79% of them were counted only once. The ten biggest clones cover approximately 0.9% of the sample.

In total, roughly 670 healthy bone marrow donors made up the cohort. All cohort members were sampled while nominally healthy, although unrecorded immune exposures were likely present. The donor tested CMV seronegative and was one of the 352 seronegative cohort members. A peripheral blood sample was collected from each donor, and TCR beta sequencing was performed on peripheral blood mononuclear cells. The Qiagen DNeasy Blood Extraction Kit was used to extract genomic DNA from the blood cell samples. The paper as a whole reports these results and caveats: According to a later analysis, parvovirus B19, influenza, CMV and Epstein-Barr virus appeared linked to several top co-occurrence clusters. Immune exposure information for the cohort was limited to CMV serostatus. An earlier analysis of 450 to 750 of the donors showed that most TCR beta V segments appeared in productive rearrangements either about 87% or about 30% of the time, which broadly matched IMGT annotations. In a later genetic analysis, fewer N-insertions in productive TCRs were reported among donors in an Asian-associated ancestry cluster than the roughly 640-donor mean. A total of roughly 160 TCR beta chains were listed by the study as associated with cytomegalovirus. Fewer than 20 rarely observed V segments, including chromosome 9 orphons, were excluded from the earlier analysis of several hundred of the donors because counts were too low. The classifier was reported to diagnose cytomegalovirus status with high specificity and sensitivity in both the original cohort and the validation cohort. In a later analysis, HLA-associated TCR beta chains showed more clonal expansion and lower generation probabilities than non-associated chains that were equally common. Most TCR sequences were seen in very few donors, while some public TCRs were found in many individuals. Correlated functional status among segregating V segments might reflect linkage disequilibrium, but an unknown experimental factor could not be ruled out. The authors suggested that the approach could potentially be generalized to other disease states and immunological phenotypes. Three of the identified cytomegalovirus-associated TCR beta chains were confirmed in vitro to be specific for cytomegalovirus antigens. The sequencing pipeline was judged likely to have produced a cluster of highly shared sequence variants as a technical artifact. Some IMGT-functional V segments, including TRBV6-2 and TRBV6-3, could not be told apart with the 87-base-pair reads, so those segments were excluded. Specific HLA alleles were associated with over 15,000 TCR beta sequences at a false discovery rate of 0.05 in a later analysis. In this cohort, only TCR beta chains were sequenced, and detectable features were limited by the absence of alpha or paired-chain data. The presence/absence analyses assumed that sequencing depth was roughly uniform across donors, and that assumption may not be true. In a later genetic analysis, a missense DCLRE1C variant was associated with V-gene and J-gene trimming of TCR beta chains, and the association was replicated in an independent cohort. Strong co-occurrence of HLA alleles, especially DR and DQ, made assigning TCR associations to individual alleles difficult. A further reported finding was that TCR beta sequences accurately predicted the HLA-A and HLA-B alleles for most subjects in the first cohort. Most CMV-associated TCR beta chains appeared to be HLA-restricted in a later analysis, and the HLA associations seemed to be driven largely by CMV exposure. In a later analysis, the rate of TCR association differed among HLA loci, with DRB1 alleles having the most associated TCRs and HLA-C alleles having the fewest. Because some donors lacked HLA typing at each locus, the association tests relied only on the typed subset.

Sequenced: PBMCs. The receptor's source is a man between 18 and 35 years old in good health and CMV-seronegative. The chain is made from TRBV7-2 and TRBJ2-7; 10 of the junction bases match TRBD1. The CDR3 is CASSPRQGARGYEQYF. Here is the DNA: TGTGCCAGCAGCCCTCGACAGGGGGCGAGAGGGTACGAGCAGTACTTC.